The subject of this entry is one T cell receptor beta chain. This entry is derived from a study of blood T cell repertoires in COVID-19. Background on the study: Acute-phase and convalescent COVID-19 samples originated in the United States, Italy and Spain. From T cells, B-cell-depleted T cells, or PBMCs came the material, which was cDNA or gDNA.

In the original analysis: The authors estimated nucleated cell counts from reference gene primer amplification. Measured with immunoSEQ multiplex PCR; TCRdb has only the in-frame clones, and not every one. The V and J calls and clone size were taken over from that table, and D and trimming were inferred from the DNA. The table includes roughly 51,000 clones, about nine tenths detected once. Trimming stripped 0 bases from V and 11 bases from J, with 13 bases between. This CDR3 region has 13 residues. Germline V CDR1 and CDR2: LGHDT, YNNKEL (reference sequence). The TCR originated in a man over 45 with active COVID-19. V and J are TRBV3-1 (or the pseudogene TRBV3-2) and TRBJ1-1; D may be TRBD1 (5 bases). Input material: peripheral blood. The CDR3 DNA follows: TGTGCCAGCAGCCAAGATCGGCAGGGAAGTGCTTTCTTT. This codes for CASSQDRQGSAFF.